Listed here are 19 T cell receptor beta chains from one sample, sequenced in a study of radiotherapy plus CTLA-4 blockade in lung cancer. Profiled with immunoSEQ multiplex PCR; TCRdb holds only in-frame clones, not every one. The table has 35,000 to 40,000 clones, about 86% seen once; the top ten hold roughly 23%. This sample comprised peripheral blood, obtained from a patient treated with radiotherapy plus ipilimumab. These receptors all stem from a human donor with non-small cell lung cancer whose response to radiotherapy plus ipilimumab could not be evaluated.

The V gene is TRBV28, the J gene TRBJ1-5; 8 bases are a match to TRBD1. The CDR3 is 15 residues long. CDR1 is MDHEN and CDR2 is SYDVKM in the germline V gene. The J segment lost 6 bases and the V segment lost 6 bases, leaving 10 bases of the junction unmatched. CDR3 in DNA: TGTGCCAGCAGGTACCCTGGACAGGGTCGTCAGCCCCAGCATTTT. Translated: CASRYPGQGRQPQHF.

The chain recombines TRBV11-2 with TRBJ2-5; D is unclear. The CDR3 runs 14 residues. Between the trimmed V and J ends, which lost 2 bases and 3 bases, there was a span of 10 bases. The germline CDR1 and CDR2 sequences are SGHAT and FQNNGV. The CDR3 DNA follows: TGTGCCAGCAGCTTAAGAAACAGAGAAGAGACCCAGTACTTC. Residues: CASSLRNREETQYF.

V gene TRBV19 combines with J gene TRBJ2-1; D remains unclear. Trimming removed 8 bases from V and 0 bases from J, with 11 bases in between. This CDR3 has 14 residues. Per germline, CDR1 LNHDA and CDR2 SQIVND (reference sequence). Written as DNA, the CDR3 is TGTGCCAGTCACCGAGGTATCTCCTACAATGAGCAGTTCTTC. It is translated as CASHRGISYNEQFF.

The J gene is TRBJ1-1, the V gene TRBV10-3; D is undetermined. With 3 bases removed from V and 4 bases from J, the gap between germline ends came to 6 bases. The germline V gene encodes CDR1 ENHRY and CDR2 SYGVKD. The CDR3 extends over 12 amino acids. The CDR3: CAISDGSTEAFF. In DNA form, the CDR3 reads TGTGCCATCAGTGATGGGAGCACTGAAGCTTTCTTT.

V usage is TRBV7-9 and J usage is TRBJ1-2, with 7 positions matching TRBD1. J was trimmed by 4 bases and V by 3 bases; bases with no gene match: 2. Germline V gene data show CDR1 as SEHNR and CDR2 as FQNEAQ (reference sequence). The CDR3 has 13 residues. This chain's CDR3 is CASSLGQSYGYTF. The CDR3 region has the DNA TGTGCCAGCAGCTTGGGACAGAGCTATGGCTACACCTTC.

A single count supports this clone. The chain's CDR3 is CASSPQRQDEQYF. The DNA for the CDR3 is TGTGCCAGCTCACCTCAGAGACAGGACGAGCAGTACTTC. The chain links TRBV18 to TRBJ2-5; D might be TRBD1 (6 bases). The DNA end favors TRBJ2-7, so the J call may be wrong. Per germline, CDR1 KGHSH and CDR2 LQKENI. The CDR3 is made up of 13 amino acids.

This chain connects TRBV28 to TRBJ2-7; 9 bases align to TRBD1. The junction had 5 bases not matched to a gene; V was cut back by 6 bases and J by 5 bases. CDR1 MDHEN and CDR2 SYDVKM come from the germline V gene. The CDR3 length is 13 residues. The CDR3 sequence is CASRPGTGNEQYF. CDR3 in DNA: TGTGCCAGCAGACCTGGGACAGGGAACGAGCAGTACTTC.

This clone was seen a few times. The chain couples TRBV7-9 to TRBJ1-4, with 11 nucleotides matching TRBD1. There are 14 residues in the CDR3. After removal of 5 bases from V and 7 bases from J, the junction contained 3 bases not matched to a gene. From germline, CDR1 is SEHNR and CDR2 FQNEAQ (reference sequence). The CDR3: CASSTGQGAEKLFF. The CDR3, as DNA: TGTGCCAGCAGCACCGGACAGGGGGCTGAAAAACTGTTTTTT. Filled out from reference TRBV7-9 and TRBJ1-4, the complete variable domain reads DTGVSQNPRHKITKRGQNVTFRCDPISEHNRLYWYRQTLGQGPEFLTYFQNEAQLEKSRLLSDRFSAERPKGSFSTLEIQRTEQGDSAMYLCASSTGQGAEKLFFGSGTQLSVL.

The chain couples TRBV5-1 to TRBJ1-2; 7 bases map to TRBD1. This CDR3 comprises 14 residues. CDR1 is SGHRS and CDR2 is YFSETQ in the germline V gene. V lost 3 bases and J lost 1; bases outside the gene matches: 3. The CDR3 DNA is TGCGCCAGCAGCTACGGACAGGATAACTATGGCTACACCTTC. It encodes CASSYGQDNYGYTF.

The genes are TRBV7-6 and TRBJ2-2; 12 bases agree with TRBD2. V gave up 2 bases and J gave up 5 bases; unmatched junction bases: 12. This CDR3 comprises 19 residues. Germline V lookup: CDR1 SGHVS, CDR2 FNYEAQ. The CDR3 nucleotides read TGTGCCAGCAGCTTAAGGCCGACTAGCGGGAGCAAGTCGACCGGGGAGCTGTTTTTT. Translated, it gives CASSLRPTSGSKSTGELFF.

Only one count was recorded for this clone. The chain links TRBV20-1 to TRBJ2-4; D perhaps matches TRBD2 (6 bases). V was cut by 7 bases and J by 10 bases, with 14 bases left in between. CDR3 length: 11 residues. From germline, CDR1 is DFQATT and CDR2 SNEGSKA (reference sequence). In nucleotides, the CDR3 is TGCAGTGGTTTTAGCGGCACAATTCAGTACTTC. Translating gives CSGFSGTIQYF.

The chain carries TRBV28 and TRBJ1-1; D gene ambiguous. Germline CDR1 reads MDHEN; CDR2 reads SYDVKM. V lost 8 bases to trimming and J lost 11 bases, with 12 bases between them. The CDR3 extends over 10 amino acids. The CDR3 bases are TGTGCCAGCGGGTCAGCGGCCGCTTTCTTT. Its translation is CASGSAAAFF.

This chain uses TRBV5-1 with TRBJ2-3, with 8 bases lining up with TRBD2. CDR1 and CDR2 from the germline V gene are SGHRS and YFSETQ. Germline trimming cut 7 bases from V and 6 bases from J; bases unmatched to any gene: 4. The CDR3 has 12 amino acids. This CDR3 reads CASFREGDTQYF. CDR3 sequence (DNA): TGCGCCAGCTTCCGGGAGGGGGATACGCAGTATTTT.

The chain recombines TRBV30 with TRBJ1-2; 7 nucleotides line up with TRBD1. The CDR3 length is 16 residues. The V gene end was trimmed by 3 bases and the J gene end by 3 bases; junction bases not matched to a gene: 13. The germline gives CDR1 GTSNPN, CDR2 SVGIG (reference sequence). The CDR3 loop reads CAWRGGFSLCDYGYTF. The CDR3 coding sequence is TGTGCCTGGAGAGGGGGCTTTAGTTTGTGCGACTATGGCTACACCTTC.

The rearrangement links TRBV5-6 to TRBJ2-3, with a possible D match to TRBD2 (6 bases). Per the germline V gene, CDR1 is SGHDT and CDR2 is YYEEEE. CDR3 length equals 13 residues. Trimming shortened V by 2 bases and J by 3 bases, and 7 bases separated the two germline ends. This CDR3 reads CASSFRETDTQYF. The CDR3 region has the DNA TGTGCCAGCAGCTTCCGGGAGACAGATACGCAGTATTTT. The full variable domain, in which reference TRBV5-6 and TRBJ2-3 provide the parts outside the CDR3, is DAGVTQSPTHLIKTRGQQVTLRCSPKSGHDTVSWYQQALGQGPQFIFQYYEEEERQRGNFPDRFSGHQFPNYSSELNVNALLLGDSALYLCASSFRETDTQYFGPGTRLTVL.

The J gene is TRBJ2-5, the V gene TRBV6-1; 13 positions agree with TRBD2. The J segment lost 5 bases and the V segment lost 8 bases, leaving 8 bases of the junction unmatched. This CDR3 has 15 residues. The germline V gene has CDR1 MNHNS and CDR2 SASEGT. CDR3 DNA: TGTGCCAGCCTTACACTAGCGGGGGGGCTTGAGACCCAGTACTTC. It yields the protein CASLTLAGGLETQYF.

This chain connects TRBV5-6 to TRBJ2-7; 9 nucleotides agree with TRBD2. Germline V gives CDR1 SGHDT, CDR2 YYEEEE. The CDR3 loop spans 15 amino acids. V was clipped by 2 bases and J by 4 bases; unmatched bases: 7. The CDR3 sequence: CASSLSGTSKYEQYF. The CDR3 DNA reads TGTGCCAGCAGCTTATCGGGGACTAGCAAGTACGAGCAGTACTTC.

The chain links TRBV6-5 to TRBJ2-7, with D possibly matching TRBD1 (5 bases). Germline lookup yields CDR1 MNHEY and CDR2 SVGAGI. Trimming pared 4 bases from V and 0 bases from J, leaving 7 bases between. The CDR3 sequence is 13 residues long. The CDR3 DNA sequence: TGTGCCAGCAGTTCAGACAGCTCCTACGAGCAGTACTTC. Residues: CASSSDSSYEQYF.

The chain has TRBV28 and TRBJ2-5, with TRBD1 identical over 7 bases. J was trimmed by 7 bases and V by 3 bases; bases with no gene match: 11. Germline loops: CDR1 MDHEN, CDR2 SYDVKM. The CDR3 runs to 15 residues. The DNA of the CDR3 is TGTGCCAGCAGTTTCTGGACAGGTACGGTGGCGACCCAGTACTTC. It is translated as CASSFWTGTVATQYF.